This entry lists 2 T cell receptor beta chains sequenced from one sample in a study of technical replicates of blood from several donors. Libraries were prepared by immunoSEQ multiplex PCR; TCRdb keeps only in-frame clonotypes and omits some of them. The sample lists over 70,000 clones, about nine tenths occurring once. Input material: T cells isolated from PBMCs. These receptors came from a human donor in good health.

V is TRBV2 and J is TRBJ2-1; TRBD2 aligns across 11 bases. The V gene end was trimmed by 6 bases and the J gene end by 0 bases; junction bases not matched to a gene: 4. CDR1 SNHLY and CDR2 FYNNEI come from the germline V gene. This CDR3 has 16 residues. This chain's CDR3 is CASRVTSGSSYNEQFF. The CDR3 coding sequence is TGTGCCAGCAGGGTAACTAGCGGGAGCTCCTACAATGAGCAGTTCTTC.

The table lists this clone with a few counts. The chain joins TRBV28 to TRBJ2-7; possibly TRBD2 for D (6 bases). This CDR3 is 13 amino acids long. The V end lost 8 bases, the J end lost 0 bases, and 11 bases lay between the germline ends. In germline, CDR1 is MDHEN, CDR2 SYDVKM. In DNA form, the CDR3 reads TGTGCCAGCGGTGGAGGGAGCTCCTACGAGCAGTACTTC. Its translation is CASGGGSSYEQYF. Full variable domain (remainder filled in from reference TRBV28 and TRBJ2-7): DVKVTQSSRYLVKRTGEKVFLECVQDMDHENMFWYRQDPGLGLRLIYFSYDVKMKEKGDIPEGYSVSREKKERFSLILESASTNQTSMYLCASGGGSSYEQYFGPGTRLTVT.